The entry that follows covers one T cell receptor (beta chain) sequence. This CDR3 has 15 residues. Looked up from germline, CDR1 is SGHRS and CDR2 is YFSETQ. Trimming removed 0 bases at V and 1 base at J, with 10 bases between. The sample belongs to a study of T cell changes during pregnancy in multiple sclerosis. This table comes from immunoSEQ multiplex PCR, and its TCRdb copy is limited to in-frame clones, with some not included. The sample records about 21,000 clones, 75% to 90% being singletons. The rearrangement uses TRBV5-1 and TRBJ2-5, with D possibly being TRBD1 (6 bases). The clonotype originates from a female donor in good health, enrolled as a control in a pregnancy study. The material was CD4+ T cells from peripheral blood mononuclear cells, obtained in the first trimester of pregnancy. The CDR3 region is CASSLDGQLQETQYF. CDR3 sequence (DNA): TGCGCCAGCAGCTTGGACGGACAGCTCCAAGAGACCCAGTACTTC.